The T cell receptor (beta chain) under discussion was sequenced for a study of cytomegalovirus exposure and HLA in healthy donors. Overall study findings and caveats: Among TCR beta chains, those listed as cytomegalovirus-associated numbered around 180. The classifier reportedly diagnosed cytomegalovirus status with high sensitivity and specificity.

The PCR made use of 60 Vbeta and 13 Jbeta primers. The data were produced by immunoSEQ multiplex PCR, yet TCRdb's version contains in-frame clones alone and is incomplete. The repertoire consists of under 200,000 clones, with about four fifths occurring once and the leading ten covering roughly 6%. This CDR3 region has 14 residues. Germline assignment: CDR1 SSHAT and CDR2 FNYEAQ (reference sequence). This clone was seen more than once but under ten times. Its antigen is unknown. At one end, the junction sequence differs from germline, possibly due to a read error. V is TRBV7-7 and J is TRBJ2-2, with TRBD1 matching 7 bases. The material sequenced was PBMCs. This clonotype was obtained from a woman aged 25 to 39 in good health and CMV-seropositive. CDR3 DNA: TGTGCTAGCAGCCCCACAGGGGACCCCGGGGAGCTGTTTTTT. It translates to CASSPTGDPGELFF.